The 12 T cell receptor beta chains given below trace back to one sample, sequenced in a study of human T cells and chemical hapten exposure. In TCRdb, the RACE reads were re-called with MiXCR into one record per CDR3 protein. The sample yields approximately 79,000 distinct CDR3 sequences, 8.5% to 9% seen once. Described time point: pre-sensitization, week 0. Treatment: therapeutic diphenylcyclopropenone sensitization with weekly scalp DPC. The material sequenced was whole blood, taken in connection with sensitization to the hapten diphenylcyclopropenone (DPC). The receptors stem from a man in his forties with alopecia areata. Some clones in this sample may be carry-over from other donors' samples.

The V gene is TRBV30, the J gene TRBJ2-4, with 8 bases identical to TRBD1. Trimming removed 2 bases from V and 8 bases from J; junction bases left unmatched: 5. In germline, CDR1 is GTSNPN, CDR2 SVGIG (reference sequence). This CDR3 spans 13 amino acids. The CDR3 sequence: CAWSQGAEDIQYF. The CDR3 coding sequence is TGTGCCTGGAGTCAGGGGGCTGAGGACATTCAGTACTTC.

This clonotype was detected ten times or more. The V and J genes are TRBV19 and TRBJ1-5; D possibly corresponds to TRBD1 (6 bases). The length of the CDR3 is 15 residues. Germline values: CDR1 LNHDA, CDR2 SQIVND (reference sequence). V gave up 4 bases and J gave up 4 bases, with 14 bases separating them. CDR3: CASSTYGQSNQPQHF. The CDR3, as DNA: TGTGCCAGTAGTACCTACGGACAGTCAAATCAGCCCCAGCATTTT.

Worth noting for this clonotype: A much larger clone lies a single base off, so this may be a read error. V and J are TRBV6-2 or TRBV6-3 and TRBJ1-5; the D is unclear. This CDR3 region has 13 residues. Germline CDR1 and CDR2: MNHEY and SVGEGT. V was clipped by 7 bases and J by 4 bases, with 11 bases between them. CDR3 protein: CASTRKGNQPQHF. In DNA, the CDR3 is TGTGCCAGCACACGGAAAGGGAATCAGCCCCAGCATTTT.

About this clonotype: A clone one base away is much larger, so this may be a read error. The chain couples TRBV7-9 to TRBJ2-3, with D maybe TRBD2 (6 bases). Germline loops: CDR1 SEHNR, CDR2 FQNEAQ (reference sequence). The CDR3 has 16 amino acids. The CDR3 DNA is TGTGTCAGCAGCCCCCGGGCTAGCGCGAGCACAGATACGCAGTATTTT. Translating gives CVSSPRASASTDTQYF.

The chain couples TRBV2 to TRBJ2-7, with a weak D call TRBD2 (5 bases). The CDR3 extends over 12 amino acids. V was pared by 5 bases and J by 4 bases, with 9 bases between. Germline lookup yields CDR1 SNHLY and CDR2 FYNNEI. This chain's CDR3 is CASSFSGYEQYF. CDR3 coding DNA: TGTGCCAGCAGTTTTTCGGGGTACGAGCAGTACTTC. Variable domain in full (rest from reference TRBV2 and TRBJ2-7): EPEVTQTPSHQVTQMGQEVILRCVPISNHLYFYWYRQILGQKVEFLVSFYNNEISEKSEIFDDQFSVERPDGSNFTLKIRSTKLEDSAMYFCASSFSGYEQYFGPGTRLTVT.

The chain is built from TRBV5-5 and TRBJ2-7; TRBD1 agrees at 11 bases. Germline V gene sequence: CDR1 SGHKS, CDR2 YYEKEE (reference sequence). V trimming: 1 base; J trimming: 4 bases; junction bases outside the gene matches: 7. The CDR3 extends over 16 amino acids. The CDR3 region has the DNA TGTGCCAGCAGCTTGTCGATCGGACAGGGGGCGTACGAGCAGTACGTC. This translates into CASSLSIGQGAYEQYV.

This clonotype occurred many times. This chain uses TRBV28 with TRBJ2-3; 14 bases agree with TRBD2. V shed 6 bases, J shed 10 bases, and the junction held 15 bases outside the gene matches. The CDR3 spans 17 residues. CDR1 is MDHEN and CDR2 is SYDVKM in the germline V gene. The CDR3 sequence: CASSPGTSGRPSIPQYF. The CDR3, as DNA: TGTGCCAGCAGCCCCGGGACTAGCGGGAGACCATCCATCCCGCAGTATTTT.

This clonotype has ten or more counts. The chain joins TRBV5-6 to TRBJ1-2; D is perhaps TRBD1 (5 bases). The ends were cut back, 0 bases at V and 6 bases at J, with 18 bases in the middle. Germline CDR1 SGHDT, CDR2 YYEEEE. The CDR3 has 16 amino acids. This CDR3 is CASSLGSHIRGDGYTF. DNA for the CDR3: TGTGCCAGCAGCTTGGGATCCCACATCCGAGGGGATGGCTACACCTTC. Combining the CDR3 with reference TRBV5-6 and TRBJ1-2 gives the whole variable domain DAGVTQSPTHLIKTRGQQVTLRCSPKSGHDTVSWYQQALGQGPQFIFQYYEEEERQRGNFPDRFSGHQFPNYSSELNVNALLLGDSALYLCASSLGSHIRGDGYTFGSGTRLTVV.

This clonotype was observed a handful of times. The chain combines TRBV6-1 with TRBJ2-2; D possibly corresponds to TRBD1 (5 bases). Per germline, CDR1 MNHNS and CDR2 SASEGT. The V and J ends lost 9 bases and 2 bases respectively, with 13 bases between them. The CDR3 totals 14 residues. CDR3: CASKDIVNTGELFF. The CDR3 nucleotides read TGTGCCAGTAAGGACATTGTCAACACCGGGGAGCTGTTTTTT.

V gene TRBV7-8 combines with J gene TRBJ1-4; 8 bases match TRBD1. The CDR3 has 15 residues. Germline CDR1 and CDR2: SGHVS and FQNEAQ. V lost 4 bases to trimming and J lost 5 bases; unmatched junction nucleotides: 6. The CDR3 here is CASSSGTGPNEKLFF. DNA of the CDR3: TGTGCCAGCAGCTCCGGGACAGGTCCAAATGAAAAACTGTTTTTT.

V and J are TRBV20-1 and TRBJ2-7; D is perhaps TRBD1 or TRBD2 (6 bases each). V was cut by 1 base and J by 3 bases, with 10 bases left in between. The CDR3 loop spans 13 amino acids. Germline lookup yields CDR1 DFQATT and CDR2 SNEGSKA (reference sequence). CDR3 sequence reads: CSARGRGDYEQYV. CDR3 in DNA: TGCAGTGCTAGAGGGAGGGGGGACTACGAGCAGTACGTC.

This chain links TRBV5-1 with TRBJ1-5; D unresolved. This CDR3 region has 16 residues. Trimming cost V 0 bases and J 2 bases, with 12 bases left between them. Per the germline V gene, CDR1 is SGHRS and CDR2 is YFSETQ. The CDR3 DNA reads as TGCGCCAGCAGCTTGGGGGCCGGAGTCGGCAATCAGCCCCAGCATTTT. Its protein is CASSLGAGVGNQPQHF. Complete variable domain (other parts from reference TRBV5-1 and TRBJ1-5): KAGVTQTPRYLIKTRGQQVTLSCSPISGHRSVSWYQQTPGQGLQFLFEYFSETQRNKGNFPGRFSGRQFSNSRSEMNVSTLELGDSALYLCASSLGAGVGNQPQHFGDGTRLSIL.